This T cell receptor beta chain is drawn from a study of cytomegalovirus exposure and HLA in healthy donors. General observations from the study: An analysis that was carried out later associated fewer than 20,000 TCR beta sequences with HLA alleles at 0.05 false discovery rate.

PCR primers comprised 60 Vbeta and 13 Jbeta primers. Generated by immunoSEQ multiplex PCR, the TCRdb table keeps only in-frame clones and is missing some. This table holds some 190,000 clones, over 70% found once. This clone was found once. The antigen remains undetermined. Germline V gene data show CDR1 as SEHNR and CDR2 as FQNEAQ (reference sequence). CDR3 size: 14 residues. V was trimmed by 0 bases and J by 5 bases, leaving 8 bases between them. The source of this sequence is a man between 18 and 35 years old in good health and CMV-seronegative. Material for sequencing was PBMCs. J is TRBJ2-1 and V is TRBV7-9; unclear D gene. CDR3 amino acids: CASSLAPRHNEQFF. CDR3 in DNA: TGTGCCAGCAGCTTAGCGCCGCGGCACAATGAGCAGTTCTTC.